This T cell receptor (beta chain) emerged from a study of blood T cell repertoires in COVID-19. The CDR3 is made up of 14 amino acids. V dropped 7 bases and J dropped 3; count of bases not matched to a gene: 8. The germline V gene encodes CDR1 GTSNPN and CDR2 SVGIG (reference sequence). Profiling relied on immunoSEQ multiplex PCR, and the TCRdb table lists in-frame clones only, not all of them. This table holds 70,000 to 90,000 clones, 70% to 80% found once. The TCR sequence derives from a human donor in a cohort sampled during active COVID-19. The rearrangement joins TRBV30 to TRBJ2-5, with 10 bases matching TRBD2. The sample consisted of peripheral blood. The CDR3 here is CALAGLAGEETQYF. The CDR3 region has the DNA TGTGCCTTGGCAGGGCTAGCGGGAGAAGAGACCCAGTACTTC. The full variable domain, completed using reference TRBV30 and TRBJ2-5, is SQTIHQWPATLVQPVGSPLSLECTVEGTSNPNLYWYRQAAGRGLQLLFYSVGIGQISSEVPQNLSASRPQDRQFILSSKKLLLSDSGFYLCALAGLAGEETQYFGPGTRLLVL.